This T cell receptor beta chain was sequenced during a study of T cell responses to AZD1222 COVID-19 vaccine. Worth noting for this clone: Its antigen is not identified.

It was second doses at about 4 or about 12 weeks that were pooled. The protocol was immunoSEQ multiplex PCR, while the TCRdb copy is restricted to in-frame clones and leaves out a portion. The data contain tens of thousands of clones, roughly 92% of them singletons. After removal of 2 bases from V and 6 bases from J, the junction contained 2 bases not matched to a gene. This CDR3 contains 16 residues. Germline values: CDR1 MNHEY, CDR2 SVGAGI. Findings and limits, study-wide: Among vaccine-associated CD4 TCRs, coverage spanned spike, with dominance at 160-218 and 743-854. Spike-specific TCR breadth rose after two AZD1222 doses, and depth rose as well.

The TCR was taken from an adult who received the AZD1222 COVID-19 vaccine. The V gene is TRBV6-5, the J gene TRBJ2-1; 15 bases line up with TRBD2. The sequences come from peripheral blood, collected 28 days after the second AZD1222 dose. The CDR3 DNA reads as TGTGCCAGCAGTTACCGGACTAGCGGGGGGGCCAATGAGCAGTTCTTC. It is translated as CASSYRTSGGANEQFF.